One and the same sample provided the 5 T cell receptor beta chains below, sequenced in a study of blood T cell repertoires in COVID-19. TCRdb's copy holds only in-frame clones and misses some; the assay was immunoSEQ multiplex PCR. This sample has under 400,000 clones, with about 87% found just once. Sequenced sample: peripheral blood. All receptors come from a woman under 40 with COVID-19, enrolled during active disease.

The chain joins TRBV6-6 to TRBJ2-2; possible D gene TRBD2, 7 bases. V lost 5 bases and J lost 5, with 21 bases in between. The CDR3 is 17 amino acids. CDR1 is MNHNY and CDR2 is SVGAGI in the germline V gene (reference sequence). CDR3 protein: CASSPLSTGGGTGELFF. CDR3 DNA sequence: TGTGCCAGCAGTCCCCTCTCGACGGGGGGCGGGACCGGGGAGCTGTTTTTT.

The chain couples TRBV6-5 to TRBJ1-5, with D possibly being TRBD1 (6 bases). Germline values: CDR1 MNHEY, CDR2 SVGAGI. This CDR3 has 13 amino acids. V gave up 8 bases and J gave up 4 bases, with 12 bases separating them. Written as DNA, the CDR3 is TGTGCCAGCGGTTGGACAGAGAATCAGCCCCAGCATTTT. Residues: CASGWTENQPQHF.

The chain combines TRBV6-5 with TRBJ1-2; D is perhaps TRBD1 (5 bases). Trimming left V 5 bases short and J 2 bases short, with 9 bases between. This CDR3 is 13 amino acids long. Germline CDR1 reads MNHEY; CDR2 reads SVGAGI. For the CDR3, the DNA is TGTGCCAGCAGTATCGACAGCAACTATGGCTACACCTTC. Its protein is CASSIDSNYGYTF.

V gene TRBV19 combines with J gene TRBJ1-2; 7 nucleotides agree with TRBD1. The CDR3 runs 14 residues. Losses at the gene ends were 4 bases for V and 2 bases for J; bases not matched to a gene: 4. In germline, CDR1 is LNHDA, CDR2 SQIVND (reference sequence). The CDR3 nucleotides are TGTGCCAGTAGTACCTCGACAGGGAACTATGGCTACACCTTC. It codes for CASSTSTGNYGYTF.

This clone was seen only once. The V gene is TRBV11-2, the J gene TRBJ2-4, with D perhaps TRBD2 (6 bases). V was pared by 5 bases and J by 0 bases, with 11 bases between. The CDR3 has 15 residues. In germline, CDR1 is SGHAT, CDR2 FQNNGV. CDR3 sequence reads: CASSRYSGAKNIQYF. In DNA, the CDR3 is TGTGCCAGCAGCCGCTATAGCGGAGCCAAAAACATTCAGTACTTC.